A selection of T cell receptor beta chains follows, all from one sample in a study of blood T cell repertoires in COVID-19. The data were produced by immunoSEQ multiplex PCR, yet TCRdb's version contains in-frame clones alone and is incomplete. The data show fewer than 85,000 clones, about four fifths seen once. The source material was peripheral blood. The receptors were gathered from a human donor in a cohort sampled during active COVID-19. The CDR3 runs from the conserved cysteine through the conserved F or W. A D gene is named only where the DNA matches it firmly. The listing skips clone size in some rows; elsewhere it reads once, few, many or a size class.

CDR3aa: CASSLSGRGGPYEQYF
CDR3nt: TGTGCCAGCAGCTTGTCTGGTCGCGGGGGGCCCTACGAGCAGTACTTC
abundance: -
v_gene: TRBV7-9
j_gene: TRBJ2-7
d_gene: TRBD2

CDR3aa: CASTIRGGPGELFF
CDR3nt: TGTGCCAGCACCATACGGGGGGGGCCCGGGGAGCTGTTTTTT
abundance: few
v_gene: TRBV6-5
j_gene: TRBJ2-2
d_gene: TRBD2

CDR3aa: CASSRGTGGGQPQHF
CDR3nt: TGTGCCAGCAGCCGCGGGACAGGGGGCGGTCAGCCCCAGCATTTT
abundance: -
v_gene: TRBV9
j_gene: TRBJ1-5
d_gene: TRBD1

CDR3aa: CASSLPGTGNYGYTF
CDR3nt: TGTGCCAGCAGCTTACCCGGGACAGGGAACTATGGCTACACCTTC
abundance: -
v_gene: TRBV7-9
j_gene: TRBJ1-2
d_gene: TRBD1

CDR3aa: CASSQGVVGYEQYF
CDR3nt: TGCGCCAGCAGCCAAGGAGTAGTCGGCTACGAGCAGTACTTC
abundance: -
v_gene: TRBV4-3
j_gene: TRBJ2-7
d_gene: -

CDR3aa: CASSRPGGNTEAFF
CDR3nt: TGTGCCAGCAGCCGCCCAGGGGGCAACACTGAAGCTTTCTTT
abundance: -
v_gene: TRBV5-6
j_gene: TRBJ1-1
d_gene: TRBD1

CDR3aa: CASSPLRHVNTEAFF
CDR3nt: TGTGCCAGCTCACCTTTACGACACGTGAACACTGAAGCTTTCTTT
abundance: -
v_gene: TRBV18
j_gene: TRBJ1-1
d_gene: -

CDR3aa: CASSQDQGLVYNEQFF
CDR3nt: TGTGCCAGCAGCCAAGATCAAGGACTAGTTTACAATGAGCAGTTCTTC
abundance: -
v_gene: TRBV4-2
j_gene: TRBJ2-1
d_gene: TRBD2

CDR3aa: CASSFGFKTGPFGNTIYF
CDR3nt: TGTGCCAGCAGCTTTGGATTTAAGACAGGTCCCTTTGGAAACACCATATATTTT
abundance: many
v_gene: TRBV5-6
j_gene: TRBJ1-3
d_gene: -

CDR3aa: CASSLAPQGAVSPLHF
CDR3nt: TGCGCCAGCAGCTTGGCCCCCCAGGGGGCAGTTTCACCCCTCCACTTT
abundance: few
v_gene: TRBV5-1
j_gene: TRBJ1-6
d_gene: TRBD1

CDR3aa: CASSNAGHEQYF
CDR3nt: TGCGCCAGCAGCAACGCCGGTCACGAGCAGTACTTC
abundance: -
v_gene: TRBV5-1
j_gene: TRBJ2-7
d_gene: -

CDR3aa: CASSFASGGGEQFF
CDR3nt: TGCGCCAGCAGCTTTGCTAGCGGGGGGGGTGAGCAGTTCTTC
abundance: -
v_gene: TRBV5-1
j_gene: TRBJ2-1
d_gene: TRBD2

CDR3aa: CASSHWGGNEQFF
CDR3nt: TGTGCCAGCAGCCACTGGGGGGGCAATGAGCAGTTCTTC
abundance: -
v_gene: TRBV5-6
j_gene: TRBJ2-1
d_gene: TRBD2

CDR3aa: CATRNQGGNEQFF
CDR3nt: TGTGCCACACGAAACCAGGGGGGAAATGAGCAGTTCTTC
abundance: -
v_gene: TRBV7-9
j_gene: TRBJ2-1
d_gene: -

CDR3aa: CASSYSPGTDSRF
CDR3nt: TGTGCCAGCAGTTACTCGCCCGGGACAGACTCTCGATTC
abundance: -
v_gene: TRBV6-6
j_gene: TRBJ1-2
d_gene: TRBD1

CDR3aa: CASRPLAGLAKNIQYF
CDR3nt: TGTGCAAGTCGCCCATTAGCGGGACTAGCCAAAAACATTCAGTACTTC
abundance: many
v_gene: TRBV12-2
j_gene: TRBJ2-4
d_gene: -

CDR3aa: CASSQSYYRLAGDKETQYF
CDR3nt: TGTGCCAGCAGCCAATCCTACTATCGGTTAGCGGGGGATAAAGAGACCCAGTACTTC
abundance: few
v_gene: TRBV14
j_gene: TRBJ2-5
d_gene: TRBD2

CDR3aa: CSVRTLNTEAFF
CDR3nt: TGCAGCGTTCGGACACTTAACACTGAAGCTTTCTTT
abundance: -
v_gene: TRBV29-1
j_gene: TRBJ1-1
d_gene: -

CDR3aa: CASSLSGTGGVLADTQYF
CDR3nt: TGTGCCAGCAGCTTATCAGGGACAGGGGGTGTTCTCGCAGATACGCAGTATTTT
abundance: once
v_gene: TRBV7-3
j_gene: TRBJ2-3
d_gene: TRBD1

CDR3aa: CASSLVGDRGQYF
CDR3nt: TGCGCCAGCAGCTTGGTTGGGGACAGGGGGCAGTATTTT
abundance: -
v_gene: TRBV5-1
j_gene: TRBJ2-3
d_gene: TRBD1

CDR3aa: CASRSDGPEAFF
CDR3nt: TGTGCCAGCAGATCGGATGGGCCTGAAGCTTTCTTT
abundance: -
v_gene: TRBV2
j_gene: TRBJ1-1
d_gene: -

CDR3aa: CASSPGQRSSYNSPLHF
CDR3nt: TGTGCCAGCAGCCCGGGACAGCGTAGCTCCTATAATTCACCCCTCCACTTT
abundance: -
v_gene: TRBV11-2
j_gene: TRBJ1-6
d_gene: TRBD1

CDR3aa: CASSQLDRGNGYTF
CDR3nt: TGCGCCAGCAGCCAACTCGACAGGGGTAATGGCTACACCTTC
abundance: -
v_gene: TRBV4-3
j_gene: TRBJ1-2
d_gene: TRBD1

CDR3aa: CASGAGQGSEQYF
CDR3nt: TGTGCCAGCGGTGCTGGACAGGGATCCGAGCAGTACTTC
abundance: -
v_gene: TRBV28
j_gene: TRBJ2-7
d_gene: TRBD1

CDR3aa: CASSLLTSGTSNEQFF
CDR3nt: TGCGCCAGCAGCTTGTTGACTAGCGGGACGAGCAATGAGCAGTTCTTC
abundance: -
v_gene: TRBV5-1
j_gene: TRBJ2-1
d_gene: TRBD2

CDR3aa: CASSLGGGLTEAFF
CDR3nt: TGTGCCAGCAGCCTAGGGGGGGGCTTGACTGAAGCTTTCTTT
abundance: -
v_gene: TRBV27
j_gene: TRBJ1-1
d_gene: -

CDR3aa: CASRSYGGQSGELFF
CDR3nt: TGTGCCAGCAGATCGTACGGGGGGCAGTCCGGGGAGCTGTTTTTT
abundance: -
v_gene: TRBV5-4
j_gene: TRBJ2-2
d_gene: -

CDR3aa: CASRARTGSSYEQYF
CDR3nt: TGTGCCAGTAGAGCGAGGACAGGGAGCTCCTACGAGCAGTACTTC
abundance: -
v_gene: TRBV19
j_gene: TRBJ2-7
d_gene: TRBD1

CDR3aa: CASSMTGAGANVLTF
CDR3nt: TGTGCCAGCAGCATGACAGGGGCCGGGGCCAACGTCCTGACTTTC
abundance: once
v_gene: TRBV5-4
j_gene: TRBJ2-6
d_gene: TRBD1